This T cell receptor (beta chain) derives from a study of prognosis after radiotherapy for stage I lung cancer. Study conclusions and caveats: Median unique TCR clone counts of about 9,200 versus 6,500 showed a fall after stereotactic body radiation therapy.

Patients were uniformly node-negative by CT and PET/CT and had received no prior chemotherapy or radiotherapy, with no other malignancies. The J segment lost 0 bases and the V segment lost 7 bases, leaving 5 bases of the junction unmatched. This CDR3 is built from 16 residues. Germline CDR1 is MDHEN and CDR2 is SYDVKM. This clonotype was picked up many times. The antigen remains unidentified. Genomic DNA yielded TCR beta CDR3, amplified by two-round multiplex PCR. The use of primers specific to each TRBV and TRBJ gene characterized first-round PCR. TCRdb reprocessed the multiplex PCR reads with MiXCR, giving one entry per CDR3 protein. This table has about 20,000 distinct CDR3 sequences, around 44% appearing once.

The rearrangement uses TRBV28 and TRBJ2-6; 8 bases match TRBD1. Sequences were derived from PBMCs, sampled before or after stereotactic body radiation therapy (not recorded which). The TCR comes from a donor older than 45 with non-small cell lung cancer. This CDR3 reads CASTPQGGSGANVLTF. The CDR3 region has the DNA TGTGCCAGCACTCCACAGGGGGGCTCTGGGGCCAACGTCCTGACTTTC. Full variable domain (remainder filled in from reference TRBV28 and TRBJ2-6): DVKVTQSSRYLVKRTGEKVFLECVQDMDHENMFWYRQDPGLGLRLIYFSYDVKMKEKGDIPEGYSVSREKKERFSLILESASTNQTSMYLCASTPQGGSGANVLTFGAGSRLTVL.